The entry that follows covers one TCR beta chain sequence. Its antigen is currently unknown. The data are from a study of cytomegalovirus exposure and HLA in healthy donors. Whole-study results and caveats: High specificity and sensitivity for cytomegalovirus status were reported for the classifier. Segments of the TCR beta V type were, in most cases, productive about 87% or about 30% of the time in an earlier analysis. DRB1 had the most TCR associations and HLA-C the fewest, a later analysis found, with rates varying by HLA locus.

PCR involved 60 Vbeta and 13 Jbeta primers. Libraries were prepared by immunoSEQ multiplex PCR; TCRdb keeps only in-frame clonotypes and omits some of them. The data show around 100,000 clones, with around 78% seen just once and approximately 4.8% held by the top ten. The CDR3 has 15 residues. The germline V gene encodes CDR1 GTSNPN and CDR2 SVGIG (reference sequence). V trimming: 1 base; J trimming: 2 bases; junction bases outside the gene matches: 6. The sequenced material came from PBMCs. The clonotype comes from a male donor in good health and CMV-seropositive. The chain is built from TRBV30 and TRBJ2-5; 8 bases map to TRBD2. The DNA for the CDR3 is TGTGCCTGGAGTGCACTAGCGGAAACACAAGAGACCCAGTACTTC. Its translation: CAWSALAETQETQYF.